The clone carrying this T cell receptor beta chain has just a few counts. TCRdb called the RACE reads again in MiXCR, with one record for every CDR3 protein. Of more than 150,000 distinct CDR3 sequences in the sample, approximately 31% were seen once. This sample was taken from a study of human T cells and chemical hapten exposure. Study-wide context: Upper-back patches of 0.01% DPC were read at 6 days. Chiefly female patients presented with alopecia areata, totalis or universalis.

The CDR3 runs to 14 residues. The V gene's germline CDR1 is DFQATT and CDR2 SNEGSKA (reference sequence). V was pared by 5 bases and J by 5 bases, with 4 bases of the junction left unmatched. The time point is: pre-sensitization, week 0. Treatment specified: therapeutic diphenylcyclopropenone sensitization with weekly scalp DPC. This TCR was sampled from a woman aged 30 to 39 with alopecia areata. Some clones in this sample may be carry-over from other donors' samples. The chain couples TRBV20-1 to TRBJ2-3; 13 bases fit TRBD2. This specimen consisted of whole blood, obtained in connection with sensitization to the hapten diphenylcyclopropenone (DPC). The DNA of the CDR3 is TGCAGTGCTTGGGGACTAGCGGGGAAAGATACGCAGTATTTT. Translating it yields CSAWGLAGKDTQYF.